This T cell receptor (beta chain) was sequenced in a study of response to subunit inactivated influenza vaccine. Study-wide points: Few additional T cells are recruited per seasonal influenza vaccination, authors suggested.

This clonotype was detected many times. The antigen remains unidentified. A single record per CDR3 protein comes from TCRdb applying MiXCR to the RT-PCR reads. The sample lists roughly 670,000 distinct CDR3 sequences; around 15% were seen once. The CDR3 sequence is 11 residues long. Between the trimmed V and J ends, which lost 6 bases and 7 bases, there was a span of 12 bases. In germline, CDR1 is DFQATT, CDR2 SNEGSKA (reference sequence). This sequence was found in a man aged 50 to 60 who received an inactivated influenza vaccine. The rearrangement links TRBV20-1 to TRBJ1-1, with no clear D. The material sequenced was PBMCs from blood, taken around 14 days before vaccination. The CDR3, as DNA: TGCAGTGCATGGCGTTCGCTTGAAGCTTTCTTT. Translating gives CSAWRSLEAFF.